This T cell receptor beta chain emerged from a study of shared clonotypes between healthy human individuals. Study-wide background: For every donor, three CD4 naive, three CD4 memory, two CD8 naive and one CD8 memory plates were used.

In germline, CDR1 is SGDLS, CDR2 YYNGEE. CDR3 length: 19 residues. V was pared by 0 bases and J by 4 bases, with 11 bases of the junction left unmatched. Splitting of CD4+ cells produced CD45RA+ naive and CD45RA-negative memory subsets. TCRdb's copy holds only in-frame clones and misses some; the assay was immunoSEQ multiplex PCR. The table records more than 1.2 million clones, around 98.5% of them present only once. The specimen was naive CD4+ T cells sorted from blood. Subset described: CD45RA+ positively selected. This TCR was sampled from a man aged 30 to 39 in good health. The chain is built from TRBV9 and TRBJ2-1, with TRBD2 matching over 12 bases. The CDR3 reads CASSVGLAGEGSGYNEQFF. The CDR3, as DNA: TGTGCCAGCAGCGTAGGACTAGCGGGAGAGGGTAGTGGGTACAATGAGCAGTTCTTC.